This T cell receptor beta chain derives from a study of blood T cell repertoires in COVID-19. Overall study context: From the United States, Italy and Spain came samples of acute and convalescent COVID-19.

Living in 24 US areas, the participants were between roughly 18 and 89 years of age. Recovered Cohort 3 donors showed two negative PCRs, clearance, or symptom resolution. As processed by the authors: By means of reference gene primer amplification, nucleated cell counts were estimated. Libraries were prepared by immunoSEQ multiplex PCR; TCRdb keeps only in-frame clonotypes and omits some of them. V, J and clone size reflect that table, while D and trimming were determined from the DNA. The data show roughly 360,000 clones, around 87% seen once. This clone was detected once. The germline V gene encodes CDR1 MGHRA and CDR2 YSYEKL. The CDR3 runs to 15 residues. The germline V and J ends were trimmed by 0 bases and 11 bases, with 20 bases remaining between them.

Source material: PBMCs or T cells enriched from blood (not recorded which). The V and J genes are TRBV4-1 and TRBJ2-7; D might be TRBD1 (5 bases). This receptor was taken from a man aged 25 to 40 who had recovered from COVID-19. CDR3 DNA sequence: TGCGCCAGCAGCCAAGAAAGATTGGTTAGGGGCTGGAAGTACTTC. The encoded protein is CASSQERLVRGWKYF.